These T cell receptor beta chains were read from a single sample in a study of immune evolution from preneoplasia to lung adenocarcinoma. The repertoire was sequenced with immunoSEQ multiplex PCR; TCRdb's copy has only in-frame clones and lacks some. This repertoire shows some 4,000 clones, about 76% found once; its top ten account for over 9%. The sequenced material came from FFPE minimally invasive lung adenocarcinoma tissue. The receptors come from a person aged 70 to 85 with lung adenocarcinoma. Both conserved end residues are part of each CDR3. D genes are given only for firm matches. For some rows the clone size is stated as once, few or many, or as a class when expanded; others skip it.

V gene	clone size	J gene	D gene	CDR3 protein	CDR3 DNA
TRBV30	-	TRBJ1-5	-	CAWSDPGQFNQPQHF	TGTGCCTGGAGTGACCCCGGACAGTTCAATCAGCCCCAGCATTTT
TRBV7-9	-	TRBJ2-4	-	CASSFRGGGIQYF	TGTGCCAGCAGCTTCAGGGGCGGGGGCATTCAGTACTTC
TRBV2	large	TRBJ2-7	TRBD2	CASIDGASGTYEQYF	TGTGCCAGCATTGACGGAGCTAGCGGAACTTACGAGCAGTACTTC
TRBV10-1	-	TRBJ2-3	TRBD2	CASSEIGTSGGTDTQYF	TGCGCCAGCAGTGAGATCGGGACTAGCGGGGGCACAGATACGCAGTATTTT
TRBV6-5	few	TRBJ2-1	-	CASSLGGSYNEQFF	TGTGCCAGCAGTCTCGGGGGCTCCTACAATGAGCAGTTCTTC
TRBV28	few	TRBJ1-1	-	CASSFVWLYAFF	TGTGCCAGCAGTTTTGTTTGGTTGTACGCTTTCTTT
TRBV28	-	TRBJ2-7	-	CASSSAPYEQYF	TGTGCCAGCAGTTCCGCTCCCTACGAGCAGTACTTC
TRBV9	-	TRBJ2-1	-	CASSVDGLLGNEQFF	TGTGCCAGCAGCGTAGACGGCTTATTAGGAAATGAGCAGTTCTTC
TRBV4-3	-	TRBJ2-2	-	CASSSSGNTGELFF	TGCGCCAGCAGCTCTTCAGGCAACACCGGGGAGCTGTTTTTT
TRBV5-1	-	TRBJ2-1	-	CANSLEGPVNEQFF	TGCGCCAACAGCTTGGAAGGTCCGGTCAATGAGCAGTTCTTC
TRBV28	-	TRBJ2-3	-	CASSAKTSSTDTQYF	TGTGCCAGCAGTGCTAAGACTAGTTCCACAGATACGCAGTATTTT
TRBV2	once	TRBJ2-3	TRBD2	CATKPRGGADTQYF	TGTGCCACAAAGCCGCGGGGGGGCGCAGATACGCAGTATTTT
TRBV18	-	TRBJ1-1	TRBD1	CASSPLEGQVNTEAFF	TGTGCCAGCTCACCACTCGAGGGACAGGTTAACACTGAAGCTTTCTTT
TRBV7-9	-	TRBJ2-7	TRBD1	CASSLAQGPYEQYF	TGTGCCAGCAGCCTCGCACAGGGGCCCTACGAGCAGTACTTC
TRBV4-3	-	TRBJ2-2	-	CTSSQAGNTGELFF	TGCACCAGCAGCCAAGCGGGGAACACCGGGGAGCTGTTTTTT
TRBV6-5	-	TRBJ2-7	-	CASSYSRTEHSYEQYF	TGTGCCAGCAGTTATTCCCGGACGGAGCACTCCTACGAGCAGTACTTC
TRBV9	-	TRBJ2-7	-	CASSVGDWLYEQYF	TGTGCCAGCAGCGTAGGAGACTGGCTGTACGAGCAGTACTTC
TRBV6-1	medium-sized	TRBJ1-2	-	CASSEGQPSRGYTF	TGTGCCAGCAGTGAAGGGCAGCCCTCCAGGGGCTACACCTTC
TRBV2	-	TRBJ1-2	-	CASSEEALAGGYTF	TGTGCCAGCAGTGAAGAAGCACTTGCGGGAGGCTACACCTTC
TRBV14	few	TRBJ1-1	-	CASSQDGQKAFF	TGTGCCAGCAGCCAAGATGGGCAAAAAGCTTTCTTT
TRBV12-5	-	TRBJ1-5	TRBD1	CASGLGDRGQPQHF	TGTGCTAGTGGTTTGGGGGACAGGGGTCAGCCCCAGCATTTT
TRBV29-1	-	TRBJ2-1	-	CSVHPAGLNEQFF	TGCAGCGTCCACCCCGCCGGTCTCAATGAGCAGTTCTTC
TRBV7-2	-	TRBJ1-1	-	CGSGLEAFF	TGTGGTTCGGGGCTTGAAGCTTTCTTT
TRBV11-2	few	TRBJ2-1	-	CASSPARFLQYEQFF	TGTGCCAGCAGCCCGGCGCGGTTTCTCCAATATGAGCAGTTCTTC
TRBV6-5	-	TRBJ1-2	TRBD1	CASSYGQGAGYGYTF	TGTGCCAGCAGTTACGGACAGGGGGCCGGCTATGGCTACACCTTC
TRBV5-6	-	TRBJ1-5	-	CASSLGGDPNQPQHF	TGTGCCAGCAGCTTGGGTGGGGACCCCAATCAGCCCCAGCATTTT
TRBV12-5	-	TRBJ1-4	-	CASRRSTNEKLFF	TGTGCTAGTAGAAGGTCAACTAATGAAAAACTGTTTTTT
TRBV2	-	TRBJ2-3	TRBD1	CASRWTGGTDTQYF	TGTGCCAGCAGATGGACAGGGGGAACAGATACGCAGTATTTT
TRBV5-1	few	TRBJ2-3	-	CASSLAELSTDTQYF	TGCGCCAGCAGCTTGGCCGAACTTAGCACAGATACGCAGTATTTT
TRBV28	large	TRBJ1-4	TRBD1	CASSFGQGNEKLFF	TGTGCCAGCAGTTTTGGACAGGGTAATGAAAAACTGTTTTTT
TRBV11-2	-	TRBJ2-1	-	CASSFSRNNEQFF	TGTGCCAGCAGCTTCAGCAGGAACAATGAGCAGTTCTTC
TRBV28	few	TRBJ2-7	-	CASSPGLIFYEQYF	TGTGCCAGCAGTCCCGGACTGATATTCTACGAGCAGTACTTC
TRBV7-6	-	TRBJ1-2	-	CASSQDGSSGYTF	TGTGCCAGCAGCCAGGACGGGTCTAGCGGCTACACCTTC
TRBV2	-	TRBJ1-2	TRBD1	CASRGSTRGAGYTF	TGTGCCAGCAGGGGAAGCACCAGGGGGGCTGGCTACACCTTC
TRBV27	-	TRBJ1-6	-	CASSFANSPLHF	TGTGCCAGCAGTTTCGCTAATTCACCCCTCCACTTT
TRBV19	few	TRBJ2-6	-	CASSDFGAGANVLTF	TGTGCCAGTAGTGACTTCGGGGCTGGGGCCAACGTCCTGACTTTC
TRBV18	-	TRBJ2-1	-	CASSPRQRSAMQQFF	TGTGCCAGCTCACCAAGGCAGAGGAGCGCAATGCAGCAGTTCTTC
TRBV5-5	-	TRBJ1-2	TRBD1	CASSLAWDRGYTF	TGTGCCAGCAGCTTGGCCTGGGACAGGGGCTACACCTTC
TRBV28	-	TRBJ2-7	TRBD1	CASSPLRDSLYEQYF	TGTGCCAGCAGTCCCCTCCGGGACAGCCTCTACGAGCAGTACTTC
TRBV7-2	few	TRBJ2-7	-	CASSPSVQNYEQYF	TGTGCCAGCAGCCCCTCCGTCCAGAACTACGAGCAGTACTTC
TRBV19	-	TRBJ1-5	-	CASSTRTRQYQPQHF	TGTGCCAGTAGTACGCGGACTCGACAGTATCAGCCCCAGCATTTT
TRBV30	-	TRBJ2-2	TRBD2	CAWSGAGVNTGELFF	TGTGCCTGGAGTGGTGCGGGGGTGAACACCGGGGAGCTGTTTTTT
TRBV11-2	-	TRBJ2-7	-	CASSLLEAYEQYF	TGTGCCAGCAGCTTATTGGAGGCTTACGAGCAGTACTTC
TRBV5-1	-	TRBJ2-7	-	CASSLAGGPSEQYF	TGCGCCAGCAGCTTGGCTGGTGGCCCGAGCGAGCAGTACTTC
TRBV5-4	-	TRBJ2-2	-	CASSVQGVPGELFF	TGTGCCAGCAGCGTACAGGGTGTCCCCGGGGAGCTGTTTTTT
TRBV2	-	TRBJ2-7	-	CASSFSRDGRGEQYF	TGTGCCAGCAGTTTTAGCCGGGACGGAAGGGGGGAGCAGTACTTC
TRBV11-2	-	TRBJ2-3	-	CASSPRDTQYF	TGTGCCAGCAGCCCGAGAGATACGCAATATTTT
TRBV10-3	few	TRBJ1-5	TRBD1	CATPDRGDLGSNQPQHF	TGTGCCACCCCGGACAGGGGGGATCTGGGTAGCAATCAGCCCCAGCATTTT